These 4 T cell receptor beta chains came from one sample sequenced in a study of monozygotic twins with inflammatory bowel disease. TCRdb re-called the 5' RACE reads and shows each CDR3 protein once, DNA omitted. This sample contains approximately 380,000 distinct CDR3 sequences. The sample was blood. All receptors come from a human donor with ulcerative colitis or Crohn's disease, or a healthy co-twin of an affected twin (not recorded which).

V is TRBV3-1 and J is TRBJ1-5. The CDR3 extends over 14 amino acids. Germline V CDR1 and CDR2: LGHDT, YNNKEL (reference sequence). The CDR3 is CASSQNSGNQPQHF.

The chain joins TRBV20-1 to TRBJ1-1; TCRdb lists TRBD1, though no DNA is available to test this call. The CDR3 is 15 amino acids. The V gene's germline CDR1 is DFQATT and CDR2 SNEGSKA (reference sequence). The chain's CDR3 is CSARRVGGGKTEAFF.

The chain links TRBV7-6 to TRBJ2-2; TCRdb calls TRBD1, which cannot be checked without DNA. CDR1 is SGHVS, CDR2 FNYEAQ, per germline. The CDR3 has 16 residues. CDR3 loop: CASSYDRGRSTGELFF.

The chain uses TRBV10-3 and TRBJ1-3. CDR3 length: 14 amino acids. Germline V gene lookup returns CDR1 ENHRY and CDR2 SYGVKD. CDR3 loop: CAIRKEFNGNTIYF.